A single sample is the source of the 19 T cell receptor beta chains below, sequenced in a study of blood T cells in healthy people across ages. A second PCR, run for roughly 7 to 12 cycles, used a sample-barcoded 5' primer plus a J-beta primer mix. Each CDR3 protein is one row after TCRdb ran MiXCR on the 5' RACE reads. The sample includes around 800,000 distinct CDR3 sequences, 20% to 30% of them seen just once. This sample also belongs to another study, concerning T cells of mothers and their children.

Sequenced material: blood. The receptor set was obtained from a boy younger than 18 in good health.

The chain couples TRBV20-1 to TRBJ2-3, with D unclear. CDR1 is DFQATT and CDR2 is SNEGSKA in the germline V gene (reference sequence). V lost 6 bases to trimming and J lost 1 base, with 14 bases between them. This CDR3 region has 14 residues. The CDR3 here is CSALVRPGTDTQYF. CDR3 nucleotides: TGCAGTGCATTGGTCCGTCCCGGCACAGATACGCAGTATTTT.

This clonotype appeared a few times. The rearrangement links TRBV7-3 to TRBJ2-2; TRBD2 agrees at 12 bases. The CDR3 covers 17 residues. Germline V gene lookup returns CDR1 SGHTA and CDR2 FQGTGA. Unmatched junction bases numbered 11, after V lost 5 bases and J lost 7 bases. CDR3 loop: CASSSSSSGGDVGELFF. Written as DNA, the CDR3 is TGTGCCAGCAGCAGCTCCTCTAGCGGGGGGGATGTCGGGGAGCTGTTTTTT. Full variable domain (missing parts from reference TRBV7-3 and TRBJ2-2): GAGVSQTPSNKVTEKGKYVELRCDPISGHTALYWYRQSLGQGPEFLIYFQGTGAADDSGLPNDRFFAVRPEGSVSTLKIQRTERGDSAVYLCASSSSSSGGDVGELFFGEGSRLTVL.

The chain carries TRBV28 and TRBJ2-4; maybe TRBD2 (5 bases). This CDR3 comprises 16 residues. V gave up 3 bases and J gave up 1 base, with 13 bases separating them. The germline V gene has CDR1 MDHEN and CDR2 SYDVKM. CDR3 protein: CASSFPGRMAKNIQYF. The CDR3 DNA sequence: TGTGCCAGCAGTTTCCCTGGGAGAATGGCCAAAAACATTCAGTACTTC.

This clonotype was observed a handful of times. The chain carries TRBV6-1 and TRBJ2-1; no clear D. The J call may be in error: the DNA end matches TRBJ2-7 better. CDR3 length: 14 amino acids. The germline CDR1 and CDR2 sequences are MNHNS and SASEGT. The CDR3 loop reads CASSETDETYEQYF. DNA for the CDR3: TGTGCCAGCAGTGAAACCGATGAAACCTACGAGCAGTACTTC.

This clonotype was counted between two and nine times. The DNA for the CDR3 is TGCAGTGCTAGAACCGTCACAGATACGCAGTATTTT. Translated: CSARTVTDTQYF. V gene TRBV20-1 combines with J gene TRBJ2-3; D call uncertain. CDR1 is DFQATT and CDR2 is SNEGSKA in the germline V gene (reference sequence). V lost 2 bases and J lost 2, with 5 bases in between. CDR3 length equals 12 residues.

This clonotype was detected a few times. One end of the junction varies from germline; a read error may be responsible. The chain joins TRBV12-3 or TRBV12-4 to TRBJ2-1; no reliable D call. This CDR3 is 14 amino acids long. CDR3 sequence (DNA): TGCGCCAGCAGCCATTTCGGACCCTACAATGAGCAGTTCTTC. It translates to CASSHFGPYNEQFF.

The chain carries TRBV20-1 and TRBJ1-2, with 10 positions matching TRBD1. V shed 5 bases, J shed 6 bases, and the junction held 9 bases outside the gene matches. CDR3 size: 14 residues. CDR1 and CDR2 (germline): DFQATT, SNEGSKA (reference sequence). This chain's CDR3 is CSASGTGAEDGYTF. As DNA, the CDR3 is TGCAGTGCTTCCGGGACAGGGGCCGAGGATGGCTACACCTTC.

This clonotype was found a few times. This chain links TRBV4-2 with TRBJ2-3, with 11 bases lining up with TRBD1. The germline V gene has CDR1 LGHNA and CDR2 YNFKEQ. This CDR3 region has 17 residues. V dropped 4 bases and J dropped 4; count of bases not matched to a gene: 10. The CDR3 coding sequence is TGTGCCAGCAGCCCGCTAAGGAGGGACAGGGGGGCAGATACGCAGTATTTT. This sequence encodes CASSPLRRDRGADTQYF.

CDR3: CASSIPGGSETQYF. CDR3 sequence (DNA): TGCGCCAGCAGCATACCCGGAGGGTCAGAGACCCAGTACTTC. The V and J genes are TRBV5-1 and TRBJ2-5; the D gene is possibly TRBD2 (6 bases). Trimming took off 4 bases at V and 4 bases at J, with 14 bases between the two ends. This CDR3 has 14 amino acids. From germline, CDR1 is SGHRS and CDR2 YFSETQ.

The rearrangement links TRBV20-1 to TRBJ1-1; D remains ambiguous. Germline V gene lookup returns CDR1 DFQATT and CDR2 SNEGSKA (reference sequence). Trimming took 0 bases from V and 2 from J, leaving 10 bases between them. CDR3 length: 14 residues. DNA of the CDR3: TGCAGTGCTAGAGACATTGCGGGAAACACTGAAGCTTTCTTT. Residues: CSARDIAGNTEAFF.

This chain joins TRBV7-2 and TRBJ1-4; 7 bases are a match to TRBD1. The length of the CDR3 is 16 residues. Unmatched junction bases numbered 10, after V lost 5 bases and J lost 4 bases. Germline CDR1 is SGHTA and CDR2 is FQGNSA. This CDR3 reads CASSTRPTGFNEKLFF. Written as DNA, the CDR3 is TGTGCCAGCAGCACACGACCGACAGGGTTTAATGAAAAACTGTTTTTT.

The V call is TRBV3-1, the J call TRBJ2-1, with TRBD2 identical over 8 bases. CDR3 length: 17 residues. The ends lost 6 bases at V and 6 bases at J; junction bases unmatched: 16. Germline-derived CDR1 and CDR2 are LGHDT and YNNKEL (reference sequence). The CDR3 here is CASSQWGIRGGINEQFF. The CDR3 DNA is TGTGCCAGCAGTCAATGGGGGATCCGGGGGGGCATCAATGAGCAGTTCTTC.

The gene calls are TRBV30 and TRBJ2-5; 8 nucleotides align to TRBD2. The end of the DNA is better explained by TRBJ2-7, so the J call may be wrong. The length of the CDR3 is 15 residues. Germline CDR1 reads GTSNPN; CDR2 reads SVGIG (reference sequence). The CDR3 DNA follows: TGTGCCTGGAGTTCCCCCGGGACTAGTGGTTCCGAGCAGTACTTC. Amino acid sequence: CAWSSPGTSGSEQYF.

This clonotype showed up just a few times. A read error may account for a junction end that differs from germline. This chain joins TRBV7-2 and TRBJ2-7; 11 bases agree with TRBD1. Germline V gene sequence: CDR1 SGHTA, CDR2 FQGNSA. The CDR3 is made up of 13 amino acids. CDR3 nucleotide sequence: TGTGCCAGCAGCTTAGTGGGACAGGGGGTCCGTTTCTTC. Its translation: CASSLVGQGVRFF. Drawing the rest from reference TRBV7-2 and TRBJ2-7, the complete variable domain is GAGVSQSPSNKVTEKGKDVELRCDPISGHTALYWYRQSLGQGLEFLIYFQGNSAPDKSGLPSDRFSAERTGGSVSTLTIQRTQQEDSAVYLCASSLVGQGVRFFGPGTRLTVT.

The chain uses TRBV29-1 and TRBJ2-7, with D uncertain. V lost 6 bases, J lost 2 bases, and 11 bases lay in between. CDR1 and CDR2 from the germline V gene are SQVTM and ANQGSEA. This CDR3 is 12 amino acids long. As DNA, the CDR3 is TGCAGCGTAAAACGCACAGCCTACGAGCAGTACTTC. Translation gives CSVKRTAYEQYF.

This clonotype was counted only a few times. The rearrangement joins TRBV7-2 to TRBJ2-5; D possibly corresponds to TRBD2 (6 bases). The end of the DNA aligns better with TRBJ2-1, so the J call may be wrong. Looked up from germline, CDR1 is SGHTA and CDR2 is FQGNSA. The CDR3 is made up of 15 amino acids. CDR3 protein: CASSKRAGFIDEQFF. DNA for the CDR3: TGTGCCAGCAGTAAGCGGGCAGGGTTTATAGATGAGCAGTTCTTC.

The J gene is TRBJ2-5, the V gene TRBV9; the D is unclear. The CDR3 extends over 18 amino acids. In germline, CDR1 is SGDLS, CDR2 YYNGEE. V was pared by 4 bases and J by 1 base, with 23 bases between. The CDR3 is CASSSSSAGPRPQETQYF. CDR3 DNA: TGTGCCAGCAGCTCATCCAGCGCCGGGCCCAGGCCCCAAGAGACCCAGTACTTC.

The chain employs TRBV18 and TRBJ1-1; D not resolved. V was trimmed by 5 bases and J by 1 base, leaving 23 bases between them. This CDR3 comprises 18 residues. The germline V gene has CDR1 KGHSH and CDR2 LQKENI. CDR3 sequence reads: CASSSLFGGAGGNTEAFF. The CDR3 region has the DNA TGTGCCAGCTCAAGTCTTTTTGGCGGAGCCGGAGGGAACACTGAAGCTTTCTTT.

This rearrangement joins TRBV4-2 to TRBJ2-5; D call uncertain. The V gene lost 5 bases and the J gene lost 5 bases, with 6 bases spanning the gap. The CDR3 length is 11 residues. CDR1 and CDR2 from the germline V gene are LGHNA and YNFKEQ. For the CDR3, the DNA is TGTGCCAGCAGCGGTTGGGAGACCCAGTACTTC. Residues: CASSGWETQYF.